Below are 29 T cell receptor beta chains sequenced from a single sample in a study of cytomegalovirus exposure and HLA in healthy donors (dated by TCRdb to 2016 to 2017). To prepare the library, the immunoSEQ multiplex PCR assay was applied. For the multiplex PCR, a mixture combining 60 forward primers for TCR Vbeta segments and 13 reverse primers for TCR Jbeta segments was used. TCRdb's version of the immuneACCESS table is confined to in-frame rearrangements and falls short of the full clone set. An unresolved V gene accounts for under half of the shortfall where checked; the remainder is of unknown origin. This sample holds approximately 130,000 clones; roughly 69% were observed only once. Together, the top ten hold approximately 2.9% of the sample. Sequencing was carried out using PBMCs. These receptor sequences come from a human donor in good health.

This clone was counted a single time. The V and J genes are TRBV7-9 and TRBJ1-1; 8 nucleotides align to TRBD1. Trimming at V came to 5 bases and at J to 1 base, leaving 6 bases not matched to a gene. The CDR3 sequence is 15 residues long. Germline V gene data show CDR1 as SEHNR and CDR2 as FQNEAQ (reference sequence). For the CDR3, the DNA is TGTGCCAGCAGCCCCGACAGGGGTCCGAACACTGAAGCTTTCTTT. Its protein product is CASSPDRGPNTEAFF.

This chain connects TRBV9 to TRBJ1-1; TRBD1 matches at 7 bases. With V trimmed by 0 bases and J by 5 bases, 4 bases remained unmatched. The CDR3 loop spans 14 amino acids. Germline-derived CDR1 and CDR2 are SGDLS and YYNGEE. The CDR3 reads CASSVGPGGTEAFF. CDR3 DNA sequence: TGTGCCAGCAGCGTAGGCCCAGGGGGGACTGAAGCTTTCTTT.

The chain employs TRBV2 and TRBJ2-2, with TRBD2 matching 9 bases. Germline loops: CDR1 SNHLY, CDR2 FYNNEI. This CDR3 has 17 residues. With V trimmed by 7 bases and J by 5 bases, 14 bases remained unmatched. CDR3 in DNA: TGTGCCAGCATCGGGTCGGTAGCGGGAGTACGGACCGGGGAGCTGTTTTTT. Translating it yields CASIGSVAGVRTGELFF.

The chain links TRBV4-2 to TRBJ2-1, with 12 bases aligning to TRBD2. The CDR3 length is 16 residues. The V segment lost 4 bases and the J segment 2 bases; nucleotides outside the gene matches: 3. CDR1 LGHNA and CDR2 YNFKEQ come from the germline V gene. Here the CDR3 reads CASSPRTSGAYNEQFF. The DNA for the CDR3 is TGTGCCAGCAGCCCTCGGACTAGCGGGGCCTACAATGAGCAGTTCTTC.

The chain is built from TRBV5-5 and TRBJ2-5, with 13 bases identical to TRBD2. This CDR3 region has 15 residues. V lost 7 bases, J lost 7 bases, and 10 bases stayed unmatched. Germline CDR1 SGHKS, CDR2 YYEKEE (reference sequence). The CDR3 reads CASDFGLAGALTQYF. DNA of the CDR3: TGTGCCAGCGACTTTGGACTAGCGGGAGCGCTGACCCAGTACTTC.

The chain employs TRBV11-2 and TRBJ2-1; 9 bases are a match to TRBD2. V was clipped by 1 base and J by 3 bases; unmatched bases: 4. The V gene's germline CDR1 is SGHAT and CDR2 FQNNGV. The CDR3 contains 16 residues. In nucleotides, the CDR3 is TGTGCCAGCAGCTTAGGGCTAGCGGGGATCTACAATGAGCAGTTCTTC. This codes for CASSLGLAGIYNEQFF.

The chain joins TRBV9 to TRBJ2-5; tentative D call: TRBD1 (5 bases). The CDR3 totals 15 residues. In germline, CDR1 is SGDLS, CDR2 YYNGEE. V shed 4 bases and J shed 3 bases, with 16 bases lying between them. The CDR3 loop reads CASSNLGSGKETQYF. CDR3 nucleotide sequence: TGTGCCAGCAGCAACCTGGGGTCAGGGAAAGAGACCCAGTACTTC.

This chain uses TRBV4-3 with TRBJ2-3; 8 bases fit TRBD1. With V trimmed by 0 bases and J by 3 bases, 2 bases remained unmatched. Germline V lookup: CDR1 LGHNA, CDR2 YSLEER. This CDR3 comprises 15 residues. CDR3 sequence (DNA): TGCGCCAGCAGCCAAGACAGGGGGCGGACAGATACGCAGTATTTT. As protein: CASSQDRGRTDTQYF.

This clone turned up a few times. J is TRBJ1-5 and V is TRBV6-1; D may be TRBD1 (5 bases). CDR1 is MNHNS and CDR2 is SASEGT in the germline V gene. The CDR3 spans 14 residues. V was pared by 2 bases and J by 7 bases, with 12 bases between. The DNA of the CDR3 is TGTGCCAGCAGTGAACTCGGGAGGGGACAGCCCCAGCATTTT. It encodes CASSELGRGQPQHF.

V gene TRBV6-6 combines with J gene TRBJ2-3; 10 bases are shared with TRBD2. Germline loops: CDR1 MNHNY, CDR2 SVGAGI (reference sequence). The CDR3 is made up of 16 amino acids. With V trimmed by 3 bases and J by 6 bases, 9 bases remained unmatched. The CDR3 DNA follows: TGTGCCAGCAGTTATCCAGCGGGAGGGCCAGGGGATACGCAGTATTTT. This gives the protein CASSYPAGGPGDTQYF.

The V call is TRBV27, the J call TRBJ2-1, with 9 positions matching TRBD1. Germline values: CDR1 MNHEY, CDR2 SMNVEV (reference sequence). The ends lost 5 bases at V and 9 bases at J; junction bases unmatched: 8. This CDR3 is built from 14 residues. In nucleotides, the CDR3 is TGTGCCAGCAGTCCCGGGACAGGGAGGAGTGAGCAGTTCTTC. Protein: CASSPGTGRSEQFF.

The V call is TRBV7-7, the J call TRBJ2-1; a possible D gene is TRBD2 (5 bases). Trimming left V 4 bases short and J 9 bases short, with 10 bases between. Germline CDR1 reads SSHAT; CDR2 reads FNYEAQ (reference sequence). CDR3 length equals 12 residues. The CDR3 region is CASSSDRGEQFF. The CDR3, as DNA: TGTGCCAGCAGCTCAGACCGGGGTGAGCAGTTCTTC.

This chain links TRBV9 with TRBJ2-1; 8 nucleotides line up with TRBD2. From germline, CDR1 is SGDLS and CDR2 YYNGEE. The CDR3 has 17 residues. V trimming: 4 bases; J trimming: 5 bases; junction bases outside the gene matches: 14. CDR3 coding DNA: TGTGCCAGCAGCCCCCTCGATTGGGGACTAGGCGACAATGAGCAGTTCTTC. It is translated as CASSPLDWGLGDNEQFF.

This clone is medium-sized. The chain has TRBV30 and TRBJ1-2, with D unclear. CDR1 is GTSNPN and CDR2 is SVGIG in the germline V gene (reference sequence). V was pared by 2 bases and J by 2 bases, with 9 bases between. The CDR3 length is 13 residues. The CDR3 is CAWSSGINYGYTF. DNA for the CDR3: TGTGCCTGGAGTTCCGGGATAAACTATGGCTACACCTTC.

The V and J genes are TRBV11-1 and TRBJ1-2, with D perhaps TRBD1 (5 bases). The CDR3 contains 12 residues. Trimming pared 2 bases from V and 8 bases from J, leaving 9 bases between. Per germline, CDR1 SGHAT and CDR2 FQDESV (reference sequence). The CDR3 coding sequence is TGTGCCAGCAGCTTAAGGGGCGGCGGCTACACCTTC. This sequence encodes CASSLRGGGYTF.

This chain uses TRBV7-9 with TRBJ2-2, with D hard to call. Germline assignment: CDR1 SEHNR and CDR2 FQNEAQ (reference sequence). V shed 2 bases and J shed 6 bases, with 4 bases lying between them. The CDR3 contains 12 residues. The CDR3 DNA sequence: TGTGCCAGCAGCTTACCCGCCGGGGAGCTGTTTTTT. Amino acids: CASSLPAGELFF.

About this clone: The sample holds other DNA sequences that translate to the same CDR3. The chain has TRBV7-2 and TRBJ2-1, with TRBD2 matching 15 bases. CDR1 and CDR2 (germline): SGHTA, FQGNSA. The CDR3 loop spans 17 amino acids. J gave up 1 base and V 5 bases, and 3 bases lay outside the gene matches. The CDR3 is CASSRTSGGASYNEQFF. The CDR3, as DNA: TGTGCCAGCAGCCGGACTAGCGGGGGGGCGTCCTACAATGAGCAGTTCTTC.

For the CDR3, the DNA is TGTGCCAGCAGCTTGGAGGGACAGGGTGACTACACCTTC. Protein sequence: CASSLEGQGDYTF. The chain has TRBV5-5 and TRBJ1-2; 9 bases match TRBD1. CDR1 and CDR2 from the germline V gene are SGHKS and YYEKEE (reference sequence). The CDR3 is 13 residues long. V lost 0 bases and J lost 10; bases outside the gene matches: 4. Drawing the rest from reference TRBV5-5 and TRBJ1-2, the complete variable domain is DAGVTQSPTHLIKTRGQQVTLRCSPISGHKSVSWYQQVLGQGPQFIFQYYEKEERGRGNFPDRFSARQFPNYSSELNVNALLLGDSALYLCASSLEGQGDYTFGSGTRLTVV.

The chain carries TRBV5-4 and TRBJ1-2; 8 bases are shared with TRBD1. This CDR3 is built from 14 residues. Germline V gene data show CDR1 as SGHNT and CDR2 as YYREEE (reference sequence). V lost 4 bases to trimming and J lost 2 bases; unmatched junction nucleotides: 4. CDR3 loop: CASSPGQGNYGYTF. DNA for the CDR3: TGTGCCAGCAGCCCCGGACAGGGAAACTATGGCTACACCTTC.

This clone turned up a few times. The rearrangement joins TRBV27 to TRBJ2-2, with D possibly matching TRBD2 (5 bases). Per germline, CDR1 MNHEY and CDR2 SMNVEV (reference sequence). The CDR3 sequence is 17 residues long. The V gene lost 1 base and the J gene lost 4 bases, with 16 bases spanning the gap. In nucleotides, the CDR3 is TGTGCCAGCAGTTTATACCCCGGGGTGGTCGGCACCGGGGAGCTGTTTTTT. Residues: CASSLYPGVVGTGELFF.

This clone showed up just a few times. The chain has TRBV27 and TRBJ2-5, with D hard to call. V was cut by 1 base and J by 5 bases, with 8 bases left in between. The CDR3 loop spans 13 amino acids. The germline CDR1 and CDR2 sequences are MNHEY and SMNVEV (reference sequence). The CDR3 is CASSLYRWETQYF. In DNA form, the CDR3 reads TGTGCCAGCAGTTTATACCGGTGGGAGACCCAGTACTTC.

In this sample, this clone turned up a few times. The chain links TRBV5-1 to TRBJ2-7; D perhaps matches TRBD1 (6 bases). Germline V gene data show CDR1 as SGHRS and CDR2 as YFSETQ. Trimming shortened V by 4 bases and J by 2 bases, and 13 bases separated the two germline ends. The CDR3 consists of 14 residues. Here the CDR3 reads CASSHGTTTYEQYF. In DNA, the CDR3 is TGCGCCAGCAGCCACGGGACAACAACCTACGAGCAGTACTTC. The full variable domain, with the rest looked up from reference TRBV5-1 and TRBJ2-7, is KAGVTQTPRYLIKTRGQQVTLSCSPISGHRSVSWYQQTPGQGLQFLFEYFSETQRNKGNFPGRFSGRQFSNSRSEMNVSTLELGDSALYLCASSHGTTTYEQYFGPGTRLTVT.

The DNA of the CDR3 is TGCGCCAGCAGCTCGGGACAGACTAACTATGGCTACACCTTC. It encodes CASSSGQTNYGYTF. J is TRBJ1-2 and V is TRBV5-1; 7 positions agree with TRBD1. Losses at the gene ends were 3 bases for V and 0 bases for J; bases not matched to a gene: 2. Germline V gene data show CDR1 as SGHRS and CDR2 as YFSETQ. This CDR3 is built from 14 residues.

In this sample, this clone turned up a few times. CDR3 DNA: TGTGCCAGCAGCTTAGCCTCCGGGACAGGGGGGTACAATGAGCAGTTCTTC. Protein product: CASSLASGTGGYNEQFF. This chain links TRBV11-2 with TRBJ2-1; 11 bases agree with TRBD1. V was clipped by 1 base and J by 4 bases; unmatched bases: 6. CDR1 and CDR2 (germline): SGHAT, FQNNGV. This CDR3 has 17 amino acids.

This clone showed up just a few times. This chain connects TRBV6-6 to TRBJ1-1; D gene ambiguous. CDR1 and CDR2 (germline): MNHNY, SVGAGI (reference sequence). V was pared by 6 bases and J by 0 bases, with 5 bases between. The CDR3 extends over 12 amino acids. CDR3 DNA sequence: TGTGCCAGCAGCCAGATGAACACTGAAGCTTTCTTT. Translation: CASSQMNTEAFF.

This clone came up a few times. The V gene is TRBV2, the J gene TRBJ2-7, with TRBD1 matching 8 bases. V trimming: 8 bases; J trimming: 0 bases; junction bases outside the gene matches: 6. Per germline, CDR1 SNHLY and CDR2 FYNNEI. This CDR3 has 14 residues. CDR3 sequence: CASGRDRSSYEQYF. CDR3 coding DNA: TGTGCCAGCGGCCGGGACAGGAGCTCCTACGAGCAGTACTTC.

The chain joins TRBV7-6 to TRBJ2-7; D ambiguous. Trimming removed 1 base from V and 4 bases from J, with 8 bases in between. Germline-derived CDR1 and CDR2 are SGHVS and FNYEAQ. The length of the CDR3 is 13 residues. CDR3 DNA: TGTGCCAGCAGCTTAGACCCCGGGTACGAGCAGTACTTC. Residues: CASSLDPGYEQYF.

Only one count was recorded for this clone. The chain employs TRBV30 and TRBJ1-4; 7 nucleotides line up with TRBD1. The CDR3 is made up of 20 amino acids. CDR1 GTSNPN and CDR2 SVGIG come from the germline V gene (reference sequence). The trim removed 8 bases at V and 8 bases at J, leaving 32 bases unmatched. This CDR3 reads CAPLLPGQTTTRQFNEKLFF. CDR3 DNA: TGTGCCCCTTTACTTCCGGGACAGACTACTACCCGGCAGTTTAACGAAAAACTGTTTTTT.

The chain carries TRBV11-2 and TRBJ2-7; 7 bases agree with TRBD1. This CDR3 has 14 amino acids. V was clipped by 5 bases and J by 2 bases; unmatched bases: 6. The germline CDR1 and CDR2 sequences are SGHAT and FQNNGV. CDR3 nucleotide sequence: TGTGCCAGCAGCAACCGGGACAGCCCCTACGAGCAGTACTTC. Translation gives CASSNRDSPYEQYF. The whole variable domain, filled in from reference TRBV11-2 and TRBJ2-7, reads EAGVAQSPRYKIIEKRQSVAFWCNPISGHATLYWYQQILGQGPKLLIQFQNNGVVDDSQLPKDRFSAERLKGVDSTLKIQPAKLEDSAVYLCASSNRDSPYEQYFGPGTRLTVT.